Detailed here is one T cell receptor beta chain. Measured with immunoSEQ multiplex PCR; TCRdb has only the in-frame clones, and not every one. The sample lists approximately 110,000 clones; around 85% were seen once. The entry originates in a study of blood T cell repertoires in COVID-19. The V segment lost 4 bases and the J segment 7 bases; nucleotides outside the gene matches: 4. This CDR3 is built from 14 residues. CDR1 MNHEY and CDR2 SVGAGI come from the germline V gene. This TCR was recovered from a woman aged 60-75 years with COVID-19, enrolled during active disease. This sequence joins TRBV6-5 and TRBJ1-4, with 9 nucleotides matching TRBD1. The sequenced sample consisted of peripheral blood. The CDR3 region is CASSFGTGLEKLFF. The CDR3 DNA reads as TGTGCCAGCAGTTTCGGGACAGGGCTTGAAAAACTGTTTTTT.